One and the same sample provided the 27 T cell receptor beta chains below, sequenced in a study of regulatory T cells in long-lasting Graves disease (TCRdb year 2021). Library preparation employed multiplex PCR. Sequenced using an Illumina HiSeq 4000. TCR beta libraries were built with iRepertoire HTBI primers and Arm-PCR amplification of CDR3 regions. TCRdb cleaned the public reads at Q25 with fastp, built clones with MiXCR and kept in-frame beta chains. Identical CDR3 proteins give one entry, which carries the most common genes and DNA. The sample table lists about 460,000 distinct CDR3 sequences, about 20% of them with a count of one. The ten largest clones add up to around 13% of the sample. What the time point label conveys for this sample: persistent/refractory GD, antithyroid drugs over 5 years with positive TRAb. RNA was extracted from PBMCs in TRIzol for both TCR sequencing and RNA sequencing.

The source was peripheral blood mononuclear cells (PBMCs), collected when the disease was refractory, from a patient treated with antithyroid drugs. The receptors here all came from a female donor with Graves disease.

This clonotype was seen many times. J is TRBJ2-2 and V is TRBV6-1; either TRBD1 or TRBD2 may supply D (5 bases each). The germline CDR1 and CDR2 sequences are MNHNS and SASEGT. This CDR3 region has 14 residues. The germline V and J ends were trimmed by 7 bases and 6 bases, with 15 bases remaining between them. The CDR3 is CASKDPGPPGELFF. The CDR3, as DNA: TGTGCCAGCAAGGACCCGGGGCCGCCCGGGGAGCTGTTTTTT.

The CDR3 loop is CASSLWTSNTGELFF. The CDR3, as DNA: TGTGCCAGCAGTTTATGGACATCGAACACCGGGGAGCTGTTTTTT. V and J are TRBV28 and TRBJ2-2; D is ambiguous. The germline gives CDR1 MDHEN, CDR2 SYDVKM. V was pared by 0 bases and J by 0 bases, with 5 bases between. This CDR3 contains 15 residues.

This clonotype was found many times. The chain couples TRBV10-3 to TRBJ2-7; 7 bases map to TRBD1. The trim removed 11 bases at V and 4 bases at J, leaving 26 bases unmatched. This CDR3 comprises 18 residues. Germline V gene sequence: CDR1 ENHRY, CDR2 SYGVKD. The CDR3 DNA reads as TGTGCCGCATTCTCCCCTAGACAGGGCTCCCGTTCGGGGTACGAGCAGTACTTC. Amino acids: CAAFSPRQGSRSGYEQYF.

This clonotype showed up many times. This sequence joins TRBV28 and TRBJ2-7; D might be TRBD2 (7 bases). The CDR3 length is 13 residues. Trimming cost V 6 bases and J 5 bases, with 14 bases left between them. CDR1 MDHEN and CDR2 SYDVKM come from the germline V gene. The DNA of the CDR3 is TGTGCCAGCAGAGTTTCGGGGGGCAACGAGCAGTACTTC. Residues: CASRVSGGNEQYF.

V gene TRBV11-1 combines with J gene TRBJ2-7; D perhaps matches TRBD1 (6 bases). The CDR3 contains 17 residues. The ends were cut back, 5 bases at V and 7 bases at J, with 27 bases in the middle. Germline loops: CDR1 SGHAT, CDR2 FQDESV (reference sequence). The CDR3 loop reads CASSQESGRGQLWEQYF. The CDR3 DNA follows: TGTGCCAGCAGCCAAGAGTCCGGCCGGGGACAATTGTGGGAGCAGTACTTC.

This clonotype was counted only a few times. This chain joins TRBV18 and TRBJ1-1; D remains ambiguous. CDR1 and CDR2 (germline): KGHSH, LQKENI. The CDR3 has 13 amino acids. Trimming took off 6 bases at V and 4 bases at J, with 12 bases between the two ends. The CDR3 reads CASSKTDGTEAFF. CDR3 nucleotides: TGTGCCAGCTCCAAGACGGACGGCACTGAAGCTTTCTTT.

The chain employs TRBV5-1 and TRBJ1-1; possible D gene TRBD1, 6 bases. CDR3 length: 14 residues. The germline CDR1 and CDR2 sequences are SGHRS and YFSETQ. V lost 0 bases and J 10 bases, leaving 16 bases between the germline ends. CDR3 coding DNA: TGCGCCAGCAGCTTGGAGTCTACCGGGACATTAGCTTTCTTT. It translates to CASSLESTGTLAFF.

The V call is TRBV7-2, the J call TRBJ2-1, with 9 positions matching TRBD1. Trimming at V came to 5 bases and at J to 4 bases, leaving 12 bases not matched to a gene. The CDR3 runs to 17 residues. Germline values: CDR1 SGHTA, CDR2 FQGNSA. The CDR3 here is CASSPTGGDTSYNEQFF. The CDR3 nucleotides read TGTGCCAGCAGCCCGACAGGGGGAGATACCTCATACAATGAGCAGTTCTTC.

This clonotype has at least ten counts. The V call is TRBV12-3 or TRBV12-4, the J call TRBJ2-7; 8 nucleotides line up with TRBD1. V lost 6 bases and J lost 2; bases outside the gene matches: 6. The CDR3 is made up of 14 amino acids. The chain's CDR3 is CASSPGTGTYEQYF. The CDR3 DNA follows: TGTGCCAGCAGCCCCGGGACAGGAACCTACGAGCAGTACTTC.

The chain combines TRBV29-1 with TRBJ2-5; D is undetermined. Germline assignment: CDR1 SQVTM and CDR2 ANQGSEA. The CDR3 spans 13 residues. Between the trimmed V and J ends, which lost 3 bases and 1 base, there was a span of 9 bases. CDR3 residues: CSVDRTRQETQYF. DNA for the CDR3: TGCAGCGTTGACCGTACCCGCCAAGAGACCCAGTACTTC.

This clonotype was seen at least ten times. The CDR3 DNA reads as TGTGCCAGCACCACGGGGACACTTACTGACGGCTACACCTTC. Its protein is CASTTGTLTDGYTF. The chain carries TRBV6-1 and TRBJ1-2, with D maybe TRBD1 (6 bases). The germline V gene encodes CDR1 MNHNS and CDR2 SASEGT. The CDR3 runs to 14 residues. Trimming shortened V by 7 bases and J by 8 bases, and 20 bases separated the two germline ends.

The chain links TRBV5-1 to TRBJ2-2, with D possibly matching TRBD2 (5 bases). Trimming shortened V by 1 base and J by 7 bases, and 11 bases separated the two germline ends. The CDR3 is 14 amino acids. Germline V gene data show CDR1 as SGHRS and CDR2 as YFSETQ. The CDR3 loop is CASSLWELDGELFF. CDR3 nucleotides: TGCGCCAGCAGCTTGTGGGAGTTGGACGGGGAGCTGTTTTTT.

This clonotype appeared a few times. The chain carries TRBV30 and TRBJ1-5; no firm D call. Germline loops: CDR1 GTSNPN, CDR2 SVGIG (reference sequence). The CDR3 totals 13 residues. Trimming took 0 bases from V and 7 from J, leaving 10 bases between them. The CDR3 DNA reads as TGTGCCTGGAGTGTACAATCGAGGCAGCCCCAGCATTTT. Amino acid sequence: CAWSVQSRQPQHF.

This clonotype was detected many times. This sequence joins TRBV18 and TRBJ2-5; no firm D call. Germline lookup yields CDR1 KGHSH and CDR2 LQKENI. The V end was cut by 2 bases, the J end by 6 bases, with 4 bases between. The CDR3 consists of 11 residues. The CDR3 sequence is CASSPTKTQYF. DNA for the CDR3: TGTGCCAGCTCACCAACGAAGACCCAGTACTTC.

This sequence joins TRBV5-1 and TRBJ1-1; possibly TRBD1 for D (5 bases). V was shortened by 0 bases and J by 10 bases, with 13 bases between the two germline ends. The germline gives CDR1 SGHRS, CDR2 YFSETQ. This CDR3 is built from 13 residues. The CDR3 DNA follows: TGCGCCAGCAGCTTGGGGGACTTGAACGCAGCTTTCTTT. This codes for CASSLGDLNAAFF.

This clonotype was observed a few times. The chain combines TRBV29-1 with TRBJ2-2, with TRBD1 as a possible D gene (6 bases). This CDR3 spans 13 amino acids. Germline assignment: CDR1 SQVTM and CDR2 ANQGSEA. Trimming stripped 4 bases from V and 4 bases from J, with 10 bases between. The CDR3 protein is CSVVGAGTGELFF. CDR3 DNA: TGCAGCGTTGTGGGGGCGGGCACCGGGGAGCTGTTTTTT.

The rearrangement joins TRBV14 to TRBJ2-1; TRBD2 agrees at 11 bases. Germline CDR1 is SGHDN and CDR2 is FVKESK. This CDR3 comprises 18 residues. Trimming at V came to 2 bases and at J to 2 bases, leaving 8 bases not matched to a gene. The CDR3 reads CASSQKRPGLAAYNEQFF. CDR3 in DNA: TGTGCCAGCAGCCAAAAAAGACCGGGACTAGCGGCCTACAATGAGCAGTTCTTC.

This clonotype came up many times. The chain employs TRBV6-5 and TRBJ2-7; TRBD1 agrees at 9 bases. CDR3 size: 14 residues. Unmatched junction bases numbered 1, after V lost 2 bases and J lost 2 bases. Germline V CDR1 and CDR2: MNHEY, SVGAGI. CDR3: CASSYGTGTYEQYF. The CDR3 coding sequence is TGTGCCAGCAGTTACGGGACAGGGACCTACGAGCAGTACTTC.

CDR3 in DNA: TGTGCCAGCAGCGCGACAGGGACAATAGGCTACACCTTC. Encoded protein: CASSATGTIGYTF. The rearrangement joins TRBV5-8 to TRBJ1-2; 7 positions agree with TRBD1. V dropped 4 bases and J dropped 8; count of bases not matched to a gene: 8. Germline lookup yields CDR1 SGHTS and CDR2 YDEGEE. The CDR3 consists of 13 residues.

This clonotype showed up many times. The chain combines TRBV12-5 with TRBJ2-7; the match to TRBD1 covers 7 bases. The trim removed 5 bases at V and 2 bases at J, leaving 12 bases unmatched. This CDR3 region has 16 residues. The V gene's germline CDR1 is LGHNT and CDR2 FRNRAP. The CDR3 protein is CASGPHLNRGTYEQYF. The CDR3 region has the DNA TGTGCTAGTGGTCCCCATCTCAACAGGGGTACCTACGAGCAGTACTTC. The whole variable domain, remainder taken from reference TRBV12-5 and TRBJ2-7, is DARVTQTPRHKVTEMGQEVTMRCQPILGHNTVFWYRQTMMQGLELLAYFRNRAPLDDSGMPKDRFSAEMPDATLATLKIQPSEPRDSAVYFCASGPHLNRGTYEQYFGPGTRLTVT.

This clonotype occurred a few times. V is TRBV12-3 or TRBV12-4 and J is TRBJ1-3; D unresolved. The CDR3 runs 13 residues. V was trimmed by 6 bases and J by 5 bases, leaving 11 bases between them. CDR3 nucleotides: TGTGCCAGCAGCATGCCGACGAGAAACACCATATATTTT. This codes for CASSMPTRNTIYF.

The V and J genes are TRBV7-9 and TRBJ2-5; D unresolved. The CDR3 runs to 14 residues. V was trimmed by 5 bases and J by 5 bases, leaving 15 bases between them. CDR1 is SEHNR and CDR2 is FQNEAQ in the germline V gene (reference sequence). The CDR3 loop is CASSPLGKWETQYF. The CDR3 DNA sequence: TGTGCCAGCAGCCCTCTGGGGAAATGGGAGACCCAGTACTTC.

V usage is TRBV28 and J usage is TRBJ2-1; D might be TRBD1 or TRBD2, each matching 6 bases. The CDR3 extends over 13 amino acids. CDR1 is MDHEN, CDR2 SYDVKM, per germline. Deletions cut 4 bases from V and 10 bases from J, with 14 bases between. The CDR3 coding sequence is TGTGCCAGCAGTTATAACAGGGAGGCAGAGCAGTTCTTC. This encodes CASSYNREAEQFF.

V and J are TRBV6-2 or TRBV6-3 and TRBJ1-2, with D unresolved. Trimming took off 2 bases at V and 8 bases at J, with 12 bases between the two ends. This CDR3 has 13 amino acids. Germline V gene sequence: CDR1 MNHEY, CDR2 SVGEGT. CDR3 DNA sequence: TGTGCCAGCAGTTACGCGACGTTATACGGCTACACCTTC. Its protein is CASSYATLYGYTF.

This clonotype has at least ten counts. The V gene is TRBV9, the J gene TRBJ1-1; TRBD1 is a possible D gene (5 bases). Trimming removed 2 bases at V and 2 bases at J, with 10 bases between. The CDR3 is 14 residues long. Germline V gene data show CDR1 as SGDLS and CDR2 as YYNGEE. CDR3 sequence (DNA): TGTGCCAGCAGCGTGGGACCCGATAACACTGAAGCTTTCTTT. It specifies CASSVGPDNTEAFF.

This clonotype was detected only a few times. The chain uses TRBV6-5 and TRBJ1-1, with a weak D call TRBD1 (5 bases). Trimming removed 4 bases at V and 1 base at J, with 13 bases between. This CDR3 region has 15 residues. The germline gives CDR1 MNHEY, CDR2 SVGAGI. This CDR3 reads CASSFTLRGNTEAFF. DNA of the CDR3: TGTGCCAGCAGTTTCACCTTGAGGGGGAACACTGAAGCTTTCTTT.

Only one count was recorded for this clonotype. This may be a read error, as it is one base from a much larger clone. This chain links TRBV6-1 with TRBJ1-5; TRBD1 matches at 8 bases. V lost 6 bases, J lost 9 bases, and 7 bases stayed unmatched. Per the germline V gene, CDR1 is MNHNS and CDR2 is SASEGT. The CDR3 extends over 13 amino acids. The CDR3, as DNA: TGTGCCAGCAGAGCAGGGGGCGATCGGCCCCAGCATTTT. It codes for CASRAGGDRPQHF.